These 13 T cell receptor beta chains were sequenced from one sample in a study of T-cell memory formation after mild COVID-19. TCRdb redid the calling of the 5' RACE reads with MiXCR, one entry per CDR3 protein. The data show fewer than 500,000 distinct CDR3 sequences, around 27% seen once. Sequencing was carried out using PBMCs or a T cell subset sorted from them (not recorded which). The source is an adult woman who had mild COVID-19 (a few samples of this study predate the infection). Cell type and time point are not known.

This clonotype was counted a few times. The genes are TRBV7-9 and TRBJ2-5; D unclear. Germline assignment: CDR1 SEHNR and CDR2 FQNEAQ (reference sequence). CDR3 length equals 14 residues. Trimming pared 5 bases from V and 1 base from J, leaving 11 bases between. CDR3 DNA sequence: TGTGCCAGCAGCCGCCCTTGGCCCCAAGAGACCCAGTACTTC. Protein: CASSRPWPQETQYF.

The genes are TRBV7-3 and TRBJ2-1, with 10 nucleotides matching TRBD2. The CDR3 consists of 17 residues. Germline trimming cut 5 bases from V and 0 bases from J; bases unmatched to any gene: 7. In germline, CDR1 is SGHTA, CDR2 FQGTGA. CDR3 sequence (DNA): TGTGCCAGCAGCCCCCGATCTAGCGGGAGCTCCTACAATGAGCAGTTCTTC. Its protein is CASSPRSSGSSYNEQFF. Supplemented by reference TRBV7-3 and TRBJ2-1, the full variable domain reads GAGVSQTPSNKVTEKGKYVELRCDPISGHTALYWYRQSLGQGPEFLIYFQGTGAADDSGLPNDRFFAVRPEGSVSTLKIQRTERGDSAVYLCASSPRSSGSSYNEQFFGPGTRLTVL.

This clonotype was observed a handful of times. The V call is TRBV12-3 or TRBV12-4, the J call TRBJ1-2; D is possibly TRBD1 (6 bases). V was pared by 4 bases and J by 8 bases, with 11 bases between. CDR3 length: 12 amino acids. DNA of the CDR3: TGTGCCAGCAGTTATACAGGGTACGGCTACACCTTC. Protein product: CASSYTGYGYTF.

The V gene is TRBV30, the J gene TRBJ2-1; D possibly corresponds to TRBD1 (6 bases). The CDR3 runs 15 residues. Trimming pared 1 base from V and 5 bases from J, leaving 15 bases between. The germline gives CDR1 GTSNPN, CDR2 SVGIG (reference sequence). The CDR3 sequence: CAWSAVLGHHNEQFF. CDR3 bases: TGTGCCTGGAGTGCCGTGCTGGGACATCACAATGAGCAGTTCTTC.

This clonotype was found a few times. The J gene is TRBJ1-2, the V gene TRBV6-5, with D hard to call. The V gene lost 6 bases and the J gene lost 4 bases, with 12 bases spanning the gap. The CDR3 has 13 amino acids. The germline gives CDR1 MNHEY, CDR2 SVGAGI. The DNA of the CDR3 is TGTGCCAGCAGAGTTGACCGCTCCTATGGCTACACCTTC. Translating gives CASRVDRSYGYTF.

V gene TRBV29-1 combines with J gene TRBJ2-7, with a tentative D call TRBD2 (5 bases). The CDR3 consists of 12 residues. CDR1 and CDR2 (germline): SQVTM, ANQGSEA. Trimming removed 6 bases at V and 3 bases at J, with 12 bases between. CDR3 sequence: CSVLTGNYEQYF. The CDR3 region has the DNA TGCAGCGTCCTGACGGGAAACTACGAGCAGTACTTC.

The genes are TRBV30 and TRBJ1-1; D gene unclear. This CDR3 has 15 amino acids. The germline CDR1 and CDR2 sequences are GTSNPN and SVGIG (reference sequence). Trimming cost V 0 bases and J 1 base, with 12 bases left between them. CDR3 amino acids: CAWSVQGSRNTEAFF. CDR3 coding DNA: TGTGCCTGGAGTGTACAAGGGAGCAGGAACACTGAAGCTTTCTTT.

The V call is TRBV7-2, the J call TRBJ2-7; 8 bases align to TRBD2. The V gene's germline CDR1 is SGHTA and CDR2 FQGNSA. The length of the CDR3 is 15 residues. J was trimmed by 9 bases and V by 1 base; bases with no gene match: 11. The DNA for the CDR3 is TGTGCCAGCAGCTTAGAACGGGGTCCGGGAGGGCGGCAGTACTTC. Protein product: CASSLERGPGGRQYF.

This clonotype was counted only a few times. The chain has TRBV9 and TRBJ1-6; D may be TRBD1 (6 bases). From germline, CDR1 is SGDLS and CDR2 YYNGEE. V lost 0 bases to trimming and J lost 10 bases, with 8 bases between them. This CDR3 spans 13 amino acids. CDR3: CASSVGTESPLHF. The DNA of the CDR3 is TGTGCCAGCAGCGTAGGGACAGAATCACCCCTCCACTTT. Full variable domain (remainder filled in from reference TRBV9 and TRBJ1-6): DSGVTQTPKHLITATGQRVTLRCSPRSGDLSVYWYQQSLDQGLQFLIQYYNGEERAKGNILERFSAQQFPDLHSELNLSSLELGDSALYFCASSVGTESPLHFGNGTRLTVT.

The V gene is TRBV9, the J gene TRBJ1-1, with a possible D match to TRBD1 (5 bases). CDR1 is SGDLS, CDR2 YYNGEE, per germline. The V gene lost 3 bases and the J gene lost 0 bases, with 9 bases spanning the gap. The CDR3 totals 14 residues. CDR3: CASSAEGLNTEAFF. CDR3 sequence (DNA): TGTGCCAGCAGCGCGGAGGGGCTGAACACTGAAGCTTTCTTT.

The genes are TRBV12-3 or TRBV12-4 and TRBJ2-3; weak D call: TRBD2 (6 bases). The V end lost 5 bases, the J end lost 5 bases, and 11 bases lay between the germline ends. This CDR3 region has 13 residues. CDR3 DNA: TGTGCCAGCAGTGGATTAGCGGAAGATACGCAGTATTTT. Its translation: CASSGLAEDTQYF.

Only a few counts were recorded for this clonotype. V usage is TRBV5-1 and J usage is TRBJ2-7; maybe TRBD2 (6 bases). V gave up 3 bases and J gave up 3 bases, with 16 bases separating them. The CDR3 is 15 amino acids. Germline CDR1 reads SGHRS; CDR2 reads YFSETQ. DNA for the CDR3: TGCGCCAGCAGCTCGGACGGGGACTCTTACTACGAGCAGTACTTC. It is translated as CASSSDGDSYYEQYF.

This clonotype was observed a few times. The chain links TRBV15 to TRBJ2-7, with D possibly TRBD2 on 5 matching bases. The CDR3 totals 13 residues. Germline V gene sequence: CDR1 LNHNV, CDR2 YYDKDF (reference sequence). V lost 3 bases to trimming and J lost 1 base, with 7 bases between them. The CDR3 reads CATSRDLSYEQYF. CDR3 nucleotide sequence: TGTGCCACCAGCAGGGACTTATCCTACGAGCAGTACTTC. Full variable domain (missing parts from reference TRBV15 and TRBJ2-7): DAMVIQNPRYQVTQFGKPVTLSCSQTLNHNVMYWYQQKSSQAPKLLFHYYDKDFNNEADTPDNFQSRRPNTSFCFLDIRSPGLGDTAMYLCATSRDLSYEQYFGPGTRLTVT.